This T cell receptor (beta chain) was obtained from a study of shared clonotypes between healthy human individuals. The protocol was immunoSEQ multiplex PCR, while the TCRdb copy is restricted to in-frame clones and leaves out a portion. Of fewer than 550,000 clones in the sample, about 79% were seen once. Trimming shortened V by 5 bases and J by 5 bases, and 10 bases separated the two germline ends. Germline CDR1 reads MNHNY; CDR2 reads SVGAGI (reference sequence). The CDR3 contains 13 residues. The V call is TRBV6-6, the J call TRBJ2-1; tentative D call: TRBD1 (6 bases). Sequencing was performed on PBMCs. The clonotype was recovered from a woman in her thirties or forties in good health. Some clones in this sample may be carry-over from other donors' samples. The DNA of the CDR3 is TGTGCCAGCAGTCAACAGGGCGACAATGAGCAGTTCTTC. Translated, it gives CASSQQGDNEQFF.